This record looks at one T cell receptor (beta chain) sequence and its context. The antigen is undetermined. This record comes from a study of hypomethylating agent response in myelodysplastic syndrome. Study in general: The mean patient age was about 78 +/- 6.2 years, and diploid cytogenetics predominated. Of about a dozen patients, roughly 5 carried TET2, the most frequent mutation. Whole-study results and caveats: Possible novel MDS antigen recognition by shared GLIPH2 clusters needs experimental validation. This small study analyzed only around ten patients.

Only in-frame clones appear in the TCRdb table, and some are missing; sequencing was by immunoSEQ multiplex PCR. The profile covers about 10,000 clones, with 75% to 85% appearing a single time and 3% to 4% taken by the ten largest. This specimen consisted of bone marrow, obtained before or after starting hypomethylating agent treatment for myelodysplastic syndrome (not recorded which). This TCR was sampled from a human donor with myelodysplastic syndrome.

The CDR3 sequence is CASSAWVSYEQYF. In nucleotides, the CDR3 is TGTGCCAGCAGTGCTTGGGTGTCCTACGAGCAGTACTTC. The chain uses TRBV6-1 and TRBJ2-7; unclear D gene. This CDR3 spans 13 amino acids. V was trimmed by 4 bases and J by 1 base, leaving 8 bases between them. The V gene's germline CDR1 is MNHNS and CDR2 SASEGT.